This T cell receptor (beta chain) derives from a study of shared clonotypes between healthy human individuals. As for the study in general: The donor pool was made up of a couple of women and a few men aged 18 to 49.

The CDR3 spans 14 residues. Trimming pared 2 bases from V and 4 bases from J, leaving 12 bases between. Germline V CDR1 and CDR2: SGHNT, YYREEE (reference sequence). Concerning this clone itself: Its matching antigen is unknown.

General study findings and limits: It was anticipated that sequencing depth would influence how many clonotypes donors shared. The four-donor shared clonotypes exceeded non-shared clonotypes in generation probability, with non-shared ones scoring lower.

Roughly 200 ng DNA, 30,000 or so T cell genomes, went into each sorted-subset replicate PCR. Some clones are missing from TCRdb's copy, which holds only in-frame ones; the method was immunoSEQ multiplex PCR. The sample comprises 850,000 to 1,200,000 clones, approximately 76% of which are singletons, and approximately 1.5% rests with the top ten. Source material: memory CD4+ T cells sorted from blood. Described subset: CD45RA-negative fraction. The chain has TRBV5-4 and TRBJ1-2; D is ambiguous. The TCR originated in a man in his late teens or twenties in good health. The CDR3 DNA follows: TGTGCCAGCAGCTTAGGTGTCGATGCCTATGGCTACACCTTC. This encodes CASSLGVDAYGYTF.